This T cell receptor beta chain was captured in a study of T-cell reconstitution after alpha-beta-depleted transplantation in children (dated by TCRdb to 2016 to 2017). For the wider study: T-cell immune reconstitution after TCRalphabeta/CD19-depleted allogeneic hematopoietic cell transplantation in children was quantitatively tracked in the study by means of TCR repertoire profiling.

The CDR3, from cysteine to phenylalanine, totals 15 residues. The kept DNA is CDR3 alone, 45 bases in frame from the first base. Relative to germline, V is 2 bases shorter and J is 2 bases shorter, with 11 bases between their ends. The library was made by PCR. Instrument used: Illumina HiSeq 2500. To normalize quantification of the TCRbeta repertoire, the TCR libraries were built with molecular barcoding that relied on unique molecular identifiers. TCRdb redid the processing of the public reads, applying fastp at Q25 and MiXCR, and retained in-frame beta chains. Merged by CDR3 protein, the rows form single entries marked with the most common genes and DNA. Within this sample are 170,000 or so distinct CDR3 sequences, with more than 6.5% of them counted one time only. The ten largest make up 3% to 3.5% of the sample. This clonotype has at least ten counts. Its cognate antigen has yet to be identified. Base qualities are not provided; no much larger clone lies one nucleotide away.

The sample was PBMCs from the stem cell graft donor, taken from the stem cell graft. Recombination connected TRBV12-3 or TRBV12-4 to TRBJ2-3; the D gene cannot be resolved reliably. This clonotype was obtained from a human donor who donated a stem cell graft to a child with Wiskott-Aldrich syndrome. The CDR3 here reads CASSLFGRNTDTQYF. The nucleotide sequence is TGTGCCAGCAGTTTATTTGGCAGGAACACAGATACGCAGTATTTT.